Here is one TCR beta chain with its context. This sample is part of a study of T cells in Graves' hyperthyroidism and ophthalmopathy. V shed 3 bases and J shed 4 bases, with 12 bases lying between them. The CDR3 is made up of 13 amino acids. Germline CDR1 is DFQATT and CDR2 is SNEGSKA (reference sequence). TCR beta CDR3 region amplification was performed from RNA transcripts. With the HTBI primer set, the TCR CDR3 went through a first round of RT-PCR. TCRdb re-derived calls from the multiplex PCR reads in MiXCR, one entry per CDR3 protein. This sample has hundreds of thousands of distinct CDR3 sequences; around 22% occur once, and the top ten carry roughly 60%.

The clonotype originates from a man aged 25-40 years with Graves' ophthalmopathy. J is TRBJ1-2 and V is TRBV20-1; D not certain. Specimen: blood. CDR3 region: CSASPQQRYGYTF. Here the CDR3 DNA reads TGCAGTGCTAGTCCACAACAGCGCTATGGCTACACCTTC.